Each of the 16 T cell receptor beta chains below was sequenced from the same sample in a study of T cells after yellow fever vaccination. MiXCR, applied by TCRdb to the 5' RACE reads, yields one record per CDR3 protein. The data hold 400,000 to 450,000 distinct CDR3 sequences, with approximately 18% observed a single time. The sequences come from PBMCs, collected before the yellow fever booster vaccination. The receptors come from a young man who received the YFV17D yellow fever vaccine.

Many counts were recorded for this clonotype. This chain uses TRBV4-1 with TRBJ1-4; D is perhaps TRBD1 (5 bases). The germline gives CDR1 MGHRA, CDR2 YSYEKL. This CDR3 contains 18 residues. With 0 bases removed from V and 0 bases from J, the gap between germline ends came to 14 bases. CDR3 in amino acids: CASSQDGRAGATNEKLFF. In nucleotides, the CDR3 is TGCGCCAGCAGCCAAGATGGCAGGGCGGGTGCAACTAATGAAAAACTGTTTTTT.

This clonotype was seen a handful of times. The chain couples TRBV7-2 to TRBJ2-2; no clear D. Germline-derived CDR1 and CDR2 are SGHTA and FQGNSA. The CDR3 has 14 amino acids. The V gene lost 5 bases and the J gene lost 1 base, with 8 bases spanning the gap. CDR3 residues: CASSPVRNTGELFF. Written as DNA, the CDR3 is TGTGCCAGCAGCCCAGTCCGGAACACCGGGGAGCTGTTTTTT.

This chain joins TRBV12-3 or TRBV12-4 and TRBJ2-3; D might be TRBD1 (5 bases). There are 15 residues in the CDR3. Trimming left V 0 bases short and J 5 bases short, with 12 bases between. As DNA, the CDR3 is TGTGCCAGCAGTTTAGCTGTGGGGCGGATAGATACGCAGTATTTT. Protein: CASSLAVGRIDTQYF.

V is TRBV20-1 and J is TRBJ2-7; the D gene could be TRBD1 or TRBD2 (5 bases each). Germline V gene lookup returns CDR1 DFQATT and CDR2 SNEGSKA (reference sequence). The CDR3 contains 12 residues. V lost 6 bases, J lost 2 bases, and 11 bases lay in between. The CDR3 DNA follows: TGCAGTGCCGCATCGGGACCCTACGAGCAGTACTTC. It specifies CSAASGPYEQYF.

The CDR3 loop is CASRLPGTGYNEQFF. CDR3 in DNA: TGCGCCAGCAGGCTCCCCGGGACAGGTTACAATGAGCAGTTCTTC. The V gene is TRBV5-1, the J gene TRBJ2-1, with TRBD1 matching 8 bases. After removal of 5 bases from V and 4 bases from J, the junction contained 8 bases not matched to a gene. Germline lookup yields CDR1 SGHRS and CDR2 YFSETQ. The CDR3 loop spans 15 amino acids. The full variable domain, with the rest looked up from reference TRBV5-1 and TRBJ2-1, is KAGVTQTPRYLIKTRGQQVTLSCSPISGHRSVSWYQQTPGQGLQFLFEYFSETQRNKGNFPGRFSGRQFSNSRSEMNVSTLELGDSALYLCASRLPGTGYNEQFFGPGTRLTVL.

The chain is built from TRBV20-1 and TRBJ1-1; D is unresolved. CDR1 is DFQATT, CDR2 SNEGSKA, per germline (reference sequence). The V end was cut by 5 bases, the J end by 9 bases, with 13 bases between. CDR3 length: 11 amino acids. CDR3 bases: TGCAGTGCTGCCTACAGAGAAAAAGCTTTCTTT. Its protein is CSAAYREKAFF.

In its sample, this clonotype was seen a few times. The chain combines TRBV15 with TRBJ2-5; tentative D call: TRBD1 (6 bases). The CDR3 is made up of 14 amino acids. Trimming took off 3 bases at V and 3 bases at J, with 11 bases between the two ends. Germline loops: CDR1 LNHNV, CDR2 YYDKDF (reference sequence). The CDR3, as DNA: TGTGCCACCAGCAGGGATTCAGGGGAAGAGACCCAGTACTTC. Translated: CATSRDSGEETQYF.

The gene calls are TRBV6-2 or TRBV6-3 and TRBJ1-5; D uncertain. The ends were cut back, 7 bases at V and 0 bases at J, with 13 bases in the middle. The length of the CDR3 is 15 residues. Germline V gene sequence: CDR1 MNHEY, CDR2 SVGEGT. The CDR3 loop is CASIASTDSNQPQHF. CDR3 DNA sequence: TGTGCCAGCATCGCTTCAACAGATAGCAATCAGCCCCAGCATTTT.

This chain joins TRBV7-2 and TRBJ2-1, with TRBD1 as a possible D gene (5 bases). The CDR3 consists of 13 residues. The V gene's germline CDR1 is SGHTA and CDR2 FQGNSA. Trimming left V 7 bases short and J 3 bases short, with 10 bases between. CDR3 bases: TGTGCCAGCACCCCTAGGGGCTACAATGAGCAGTTCTTC. Translating gives CASTPRGYNEQFF.

The chain couples TRBV27 to TRBJ2-1, with 10 positions matching TRBD2. CDR1 is MNHEY, CDR2 SMNVEV, per germline (reference sequence). CDR3 length equals 16 residues. Trimming took 0 bases from V and 9 from J; bases not matched to a gene: 8. CDR3 in DNA: TGTGCCAGCAGTTTATCCGCCCAGCGGGGGGGCCCTGAGCAGTTCTTC. The encoded protein is CASSLSAQRGGPEQFF.

V and J are TRBV4-3 and TRBJ2-7, with D perhaps TRBD2 (5 bases). The CDR3 totals 16 residues. Germline V gives CDR1 LGHNA, CDR2 YSLEER. Trimming took off 0 bases at V and 1 base at J, with 13 bases between the two ends. The chain's CDR3 is CASSQDLGGSSYEQYF. In DNA, the CDR3 is TGCGCCAGCAGCCAAGATTTAGGCGGGTCGTCCTACGAGCAGTACTTC.

This clonotype came up a few times. Its ends do not fully match the called genes, so a read error is possible. This chain joins TRBV10-3 and TRBJ2-1; no reliable D call. Looked up from germline, CDR1 is ENHRY and CDR2 is SYGVKD. CDR3 length equals 13 residues. CDR3 region: CAISEGIDRSIYF. DNA for the CDR3: TGTGCCATCAGTGAAGGGATTGATCGGTCAATTTACTTC.

There are a few counts of this clonotype. This chain uses TRBV5-1 with TRBJ2-1, with TRBD2 matching 9 bases. Germline loops: CDR1 SGHRS, CDR2 YFSETQ. The CDR3 runs to 16 residues. V lost 5 bases and J lost 0; bases outside the gene matches: 6. CDR3 nucleotide sequence: TGCGCCAGCAGTCCTAGCGGGGTCGGCTCCTACAATGAGCAGTTCTTC. It yields the protein CASSPSGVGSYNEQFF.

The chain carries TRBV15 and TRBJ1-1; D remains unclear. V gave up 0 bases and J gave up 1 base, with 9 bases separating them. This CDR3 spans 15 amino acids. The germline gives CDR1 LNHNV, CDR2 YYDKDF (reference sequence). CDR3 sequence reads: CATSRDGSGNTEAFF. CDR3 bases: TGTGCCACCAGCAGAGATGGATCAGGGAACACTGAAGCTTTCTTT. The full variable domain, in which reference TRBV15 and TRBJ1-1 provide the parts outside the CDR3, is DAMVIQNPRYQVTQFGKPVTLSCSQTLNHNVMYWYQQKSSQAPKLLFHYYDKDFNNEADTPDNFQSRRPNTSFCFLDIRSPGLGDTAMYLCATSRDGSGNTEAFFGQGTRLTVV.

In its sample, this clonotype was seen a few times. The chain combines TRBV9 with TRBJ2-1; 8 bases align to TRBD2. V was pared by 4 bases and J by 9 bases, with 12 bases of the junction left unmatched. Germline V gene data show CDR1 as SGDLS and CDR2 as YYNGEE. There are 15 residues in the CDR3. The CDR3 here is CASSPRPAGESEQFF. The DNA for the CDR3 is TGTGCCAGCAGCCCCCGGCCAGCGGGGGAGTCTGAGCAGTTCTTC.

The rearrangement uses TRBV20-1 and TRBJ2-5; maybe TRBD2 (5 bases). The V and J ends lost 4 bases and 2 bases respectively, with 8 bases between them. Germline V lookup: CDR1 DFQATT, CDR2 SNEGSKA (reference sequence). The CDR3 totals 12 residues. CDR3 sequence: CSATGIQETQYF. CDR3 sequence (DNA): TGCAGTGCTACCGGGATTCAAGAGACCCAGTACTTC.